Included here is one TCR beta chain sequence, with context. Here immunoSEQ multiplex PCR was the method, and the copy in TCRdb shows in-frame clones only, minus some. This table holds around 29,000 clones, 75% to 90% found once. These data originate in a study of blood T cell repertoires in COVID-19. The sample comprised peripheral blood. This TCR derives from a man aged 60 to 69 with acute or convalescent COVID-19.

The CDR3: CATSDRRQGWEQYF. In DNA form, the CDR3 reads TGTGCCACCAGTGATCGCCGACAGGGTTGGGAGCAGTACTTC. This rearrangement joins TRBV24-1 to TRBJ2-7, with TRBD1 matching 7 bases. This CDR3 region has 14 residues. Germline V gene sequence: CDR1 KGHDR, CDR2 SFDVKD. Trimming at V came to 3 bases and at J to 7 bases, leaving 8 bases not matched to a gene.